This T cell receptor (beta chain) was identified in a study of blood T cell repertoires in COVID-19. The overall study: COVID-19 samples from acute and convalescent phases originated in the United States, Italy and Spain.

The CDR3 runs 14 residues. J lost 4 bases, V lost 5 bases, and 6 bases had no gene match. Germline CDR1 is MNHEY and CDR2 is SVGAGI. Original data processing: From reference gene primer amplification, estimates of nucleated cell counts were derived. Libraries were prepared by immunoSEQ multiplex PCR; TCRdb keeps only in-frame clonotypes and omits some of them. V and J calls plus clone size are reproduced from that table; the DNA served to infer D and trimming. The sample lists some 190,000 clones, about 76% occurring once. The sequenced sample consisted of peripheral blood. This TCR came from a woman aged 45-65 years with active or convalescent COVID-19. The chain combines TRBV6-5 with TRBJ1-2, with TRBD1 matching 8 bases. CDR3 amino acids: CASSPGQEAYGYTF. CDR3 in DNA: TGTGCCAGCAGTCCGGGACAGGAAGCCTATGGCTACACCTTC.